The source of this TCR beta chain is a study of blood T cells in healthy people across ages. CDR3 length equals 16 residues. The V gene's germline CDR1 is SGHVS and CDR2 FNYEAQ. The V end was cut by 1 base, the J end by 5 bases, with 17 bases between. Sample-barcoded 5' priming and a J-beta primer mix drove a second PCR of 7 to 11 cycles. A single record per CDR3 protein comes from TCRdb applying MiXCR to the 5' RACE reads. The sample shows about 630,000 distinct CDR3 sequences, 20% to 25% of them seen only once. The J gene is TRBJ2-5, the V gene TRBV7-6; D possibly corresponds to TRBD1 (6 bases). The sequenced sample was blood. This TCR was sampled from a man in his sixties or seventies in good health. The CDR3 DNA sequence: TGTGCCAGCAGCTTAGTGGCACAGGGCCCCCAGGAGACCCAGTACTTC. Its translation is CASSLVAQGPQETQYF.